Shown below are 29 T cell receptor beta chains from a single sample sequenced in a study of T-cell reconstitution after alpha-beta-depleted transplantation in children. TCRbeta library preparation incorporated unique molecular identifiers. MiXCR, applied by TCRdb to the PCR reads, yields one record per CDR3 protein. The sample yields about 470,000 distinct CDR3 sequences, around 46% seen once. This specimen consisted of PBMCs, obtained before TCRalphabeta/CD19-depleted stem cell transplant. The receptors stem from a girl aged 2 to 10 with aplastic anemia, due to receive a stem cell transplant.

The J gene is TRBJ2-7, the V gene TRBV5-1; 16 bases are shared with TRBD2. The CDR3 extends over 17 amino acids. The germline V gene encodes CDR1 SGHRS and CDR2 YFSETQ. V trimming: 4 bases; J trimming: 2 bases; junction bases outside the gene matches: 6. The CDR3 DNA sequence: TGCGCCAGCAGCCCGGGACTAGCGGGAGGGCCACCCTACGAGCAGTACTTC. As protein: CASSPGLAGGPPYEQYF.

By frequency in the sample, this clonotype is medium-sized (0.01 to 0.1%). The chain uses TRBV29-1 and TRBJ2-3; D is ambiguous. Germline lookup yields CDR1 SQVTM and CDR2 ANQGSEA. The CDR3 runs to 13 residues. Trimming stripped 3 bases from V and 0 bases from J, with 7 bases between. The CDR3 region has the DNA TGCAGCGTTGATAGTTCTAGCACAGATACGCAGTATTTT. Its protein product is CSVDSSSTDTQYF.

Regarding this clonotype: Being one base from a much bigger clone, this may be a read error. The V gene is TRBV7-2, the J gene TRBJ2-5; maybe TRBD2 (5 bases). This CDR3 comprises 16 residues. The germline V gene encodes CDR1 SGHTA and CDR2 FQGNSA. DNA of the CDR3: TGTGCCAGCACCTTAGCACCGCGAGGGTTCCAAGAGACCCAGTACTTC. Protein: CASTLAPRGFQETQYF.

In its sample, this clonotype was seen many times. The chain links TRBV12-3 or TRBV12-4 to TRBJ1-5; no clear D. The CDR3 sequence is 14 residues long. The V end lost 5 bases, the J end lost 0 bases, and 8 bases lay between the germline ends. CDR3 sequence (DNA): TGTGCCAGCAGTCGTTTCGTTAGCAATCAGCCCCAGCATTTT. Amino acids: CASSRFVSNQPQHF.

The chain uses TRBV20-1 and TRBJ2-1, with TRBD2 matching over 8 bases. This CDR3 region has 15 residues. Germline V gene data show CDR1 as DFQATT and CDR2 as SNEGSKA (reference sequence). V was clipped by 0 bases and J by 5 bases; unmatched bases: 6. CDR3 amino acids: CSARDWLAGNNEQFF. CDR3 coding DNA: TGCAGTGCTAGAGATTGGCTAGCGGGCAACAATGAGCAGTTCTTC.

On this clonotype itself: A clone one base away is much larger, so this may be a read error. J is TRBJ1-1 and V is TRBV12-3 or TRBV12-4, with 8 positions matching TRBD1. There are 14 residues in the CDR3. In nucleotides, the CDR3 is TGTGTCAGCAGTGACAGGGGTTGGAACACTGAAGCTTTCTTT. This gives the protein CVSSDRGWNTEAFF.

This clonotype was seen a handful of times. In nucleotides, the CDR3 is TGTGCCAGCAGTTACTCCAGGGAAAGCGGGGGGCTAGATACGCAGTATTTT. Its translation: CASSYSRESGGLDTQYF. The chain is built from TRBV6-5 and TRBJ2-3; TRBD2 matches 9 bases. From germline, CDR1 is MNHEY and CDR2 SVGAGI. Trimming took 0 bases from V and 5 from J; bases not matched to a gene: 9. The CDR3 sequence is 17 residues long.

The table lists this clonotype with many counts. The gene calls are TRBV30 and TRBJ2-3; TRBD2 might be the D (7 bases). The CDR3 consists of 14 residues. Germline CDR1 GTSNPN, CDR2 SVGIG (reference sequence). Between the trimmed V and J ends, which lost 5 bases and 6 bases, there was a span of 18 bases. CDR3 sequence reads: CAWGGRLLADTQYF. The CDR3 nucleotides read TGTGCCTGGGGGGGGCGCTTACTAGCGGATACGCAGTATTTT.

The chain has TRBV5-1 and TRBJ1-1, with D perhaps matching TRBD1 (6 bases). The germline CDR1 and CDR2 sequences are SGHRS and YFSETQ. V was shortened by 0 bases and J by 0 bases, with 12 bases between the two germline ends. The length of the CDR3 is 16 residues. CDR3 protein: CASSLGPGQMNTEAFF. For the CDR3, the DNA is TGCGCCAGCAGCTTGGGGCCGGGACAAATGAACACTGAAGCTTTCTTT. Variable domain in full (rest from reference TRBV5-1 and TRBJ1-1): KAGVTQTPRYLIKTRGQQVTLSCSPISGHRSVSWYQQTPGQGLQFLFEYFSETQRNKGNFPGRFSGRQFSNSRSEMNVSTLELGDSALYLCASSLGPGQMNTEAFFGQGTRLTVV.

This clonotype occurred once. CDR3 coding DNA: TGTGCCAGCAGCCTCCTAGCGAGATCTTCCGAGCAGTACTTC. Residues: CASSLLARSSEQYF. The chain joins TRBV7-8 to TRBJ2-7; maybe TRBD2 (6 bases). CDR3 size: 14 residues. V lost 5 bases and J 6 bases, leaving 17 bases between the germline ends. Germline CDR1 SGHVS, CDR2 FQNEAQ.

The chain couples TRBV5-1 to TRBJ2-3; tentatively, D is TRBD2 (6 bases). V gave up 0 bases and J gave up 0 bases, with 11 bases separating them. The CDR3 covers 16 residues. CDR1 SGHRS and CDR2 YFSETQ come from the germline V gene. The chain's CDR3 is CASSLGNSGSTDTQYF. In DNA form, the CDR3 reads TGCGCCAGCAGCTTGGGAAACAGCGGGAGCACAGATACGCAGTATTTT.

V gene TRBV7-9 combines with J gene TRBJ1-1; a possible D gene is TRBD1 (6 bases). Germline CDR1 is SEHNR and CDR2 is FQNEAQ (reference sequence). This CDR3 comprises 15 residues. V lost 2 bases and J lost 0, with 10 bases in between. The CDR3 here is CASSLTTGMNTEAFF. CDR3 nucleotide sequence: TGTGCCAGCAGCTTAACAACAGGGATGAACACTGAAGCTTTCTTT.

The chain uses TRBV12-3 or TRBV12-4 and TRBJ1-5; the D is unclear. The CDR3 has 14 residues. V dropped 5 bases and J dropped 7 bases, with 15 bases sitting between them. The CDR3 nucleotides read TGTGCCAGCAGTCAGTTGACGGGAGAACAGCCCCAGCATTTT. Translated: CASSQLTGEQPQHF.

Of note for this clonotype: The junction and the germline gene differ at one end; a read error may be behind it. V and J are TRBV10-3 and TRBJ2-3; perhaps TRBD2 as D (5 bases). The CDR3 contains 14 residues. Germline V gives CDR1 ENHRY, CDR2 SYGVKD. In DNA, the CDR3 is TGTGCCGTCAGTAACCTGGACTCTACAGATACGCAGTATTTT. Translated, it gives CAVSNLDSTDTQYF.

V gene TRBV20-1 combines with J gene TRBJ2-1; the D gene is possibly TRBD1 (6 bases). Trimming shortened V by 1 base and J by 8 bases, and 15 bases separated the two germline ends. Germline loops: CDR1 DFQATT, CDR2 SNEGSKA (reference sequence). The CDR3 loop spans 14 amino acids. The DNA of the CDR3 is TGCAGTGCTAGAGTTACAGGGTTCTCGTATGAGCAGTTCTTC. Encoded protein: CSARVTGFSYEQFF.

This clonotype appeared a few times. The V and J genes are TRBV7-9 and TRBJ1-1; D might be TRBD1 (5 bases). Trimming pared 1 base from V and 0 bases from J, leaving 12 bases between. The CDR3 length is 16 residues. Germline CDR1 and CDR2: SEHNR and FQNEAQ (reference sequence). The DNA for the CDR3 is TGTGCCAGCAGCTTAGACAGGTATCCTATGAACACTGAAGCTTTCTTT. It encodes CASSLDRYPMNTEAFF.

The chain joins TRBV6-1 to TRBJ2-5; a weak D match, TRBD1 (5 bases). This CDR3 region has 14 residues. Germline V gene lookup returns CDR1 MNHNS and CDR2 SASEGT. Trimming removed 4 bases from V and 0 bases from J, with 9 bases in between. CDR3 bases: TGTGCCAGCAGTGTGACAGCTTACCAAGAGACCCAGTACTTC. Translation gives CASSVTAYQETQYF.

On this clonotype: A read error may explain this, as a much larger clone is one base away. The chain combines TRBV5-1 with TRBJ1-4; 7 bases align to TRBD1. J was trimmed by 7 bases and V by 4 bases; bases with no gene match: 7. The CDR3 runs to 14 residues. Germline CDR1 is SGHRS and CDR2 is YFSETQ. This CDR3 is CASSDTGAAEKLFF. The CDR3, as DNA: TGCGCCAGCAGCGATACAGGGGCGGCTGAAAAACTGTTTTTT.

This clonotype was picked up one time. The chain couples TRBV27 to TRBJ2-3; D assignment may be TRBD1 or TRBD2 (5 bases each). With 8 bases removed from V and 4 bases from J, the gap between germline ends came to 22 bases. The CDR3 covers 16 residues. Germline CDR1 is MNHEY and CDR2 is SMNVEV (reference sequence). The CDR3 nucleotides are TGTGCCAGCTTGCCCCTTCCCGGGACGCCCCCAGATACGCAGTATTTT. Translation gives CASLPLPGTPPDTQYF.

This clonotype was found a few times. This sequence joins TRBV29-1 and TRBJ2-5; D unresolved. The V gene lost 4 bases and the J gene lost 3 bases, with 6 bases spanning the gap. Germline CDR1 and CDR2: SQVTM and ANQGSEA. CDR3 length: 11 residues. The CDR3 DNA sequence: TGCAGCGTTGCCAGAGAAGAGACCCAGTACTTC. Its translation: CSVAREETQYF. Full variable domain (remainder filled in from reference TRBV29-1 and TRBJ2-5): SAVISQKPSRDICQRGTSLTIQCQVDSQVTMMFWYRQQPGQSLTLIATANQGSEATYESGFVIDKFPISRPNLTFSTLTVSNMSPEDSSIYLCSVAREETQYFGPGTRLLVL.

CDR3 loop: CASSQERATVNTEAFF. The CDR3 coding sequence is TGCGCCAGCAGCCAAGAACGTGCGACAGTGAACACTGAAGCTTTCTTT. The rearrangement joins TRBV4-1 to TRBJ1-1; D possibly corresponds to TRBD1 (5 bases). CDR3 length equals 16 residues. Looked up from germline, CDR1 is MGHRA and CDR2 is YSYEKL. Between the trimmed V and J ends, which lost 0 bases and 0 bases, there was a span of 11 bases.

The chain employs TRBV5-1 and TRBJ2-5; D might be TRBD2 (5 bases). CDR3 length equals 13 residues. V was clipped by 4 bases and J by 2 bases, with 9 bases between them. The germline gives CDR1 SGHRS, CDR2 YFSETQ. DNA for the CDR3: TGCGCCAGCAGCGTGTCGGGGCAAGAGACCCAGTACTTC. Encoded protein: CASSVSGQETQYF. Full variable domain (outside the CDR3, taken from reference TRBV5-1 and TRBJ2-5): KAGVTQTPRYLIKTRGQQVTLSCSPISGHRSVSWYQQTPGQGLQFLFEYFSETQRNKGNFPGRFSGRQFSNSRSEMNVSTLELGDSALYLCASSVSGQETQYFGPGTRLLVL.

This clonotype has ten or more counts. The V and J genes are TRBV15 and TRBJ2-2; 12 bases map to TRBD2. The CDR3 loop spans 17 amino acids. Germline loops: CDR1 LNHNV, CDR2 YYDKDF (reference sequence). Losses at the gene ends were 3 bases for V and 7 bases for J; bases not matched to a gene: 9. CDR3 in DNA: TGTGCCACCAGCAGCCCTAGGCCTAGCGGGAGGGACGGGGAGCTGTTTTTT. Translated, it gives CATSSPRPSGRDGELFF.

This clonotype was found many times. J is TRBJ2-1 and V is TRBV7-9, with D unclear. From germline, CDR1 is SEHNR and CDR2 FQNEAQ (reference sequence). The CDR3 loop spans 16 amino acids. V shed 5 bases and J shed 0 bases, with 14 bases lying between them. For the CDR3, the DNA is TGTGCCAGCAGCCCGAAAGCCCGGAGCTCCTACAATGAGCAGTTCTTC. Encoded protein: CASSPKARSSYNEQFF.

The chain is built from TRBV20-1 and TRBJ2-7; 10 bases line up with TRBD2. Germline V gene data show CDR1 as DFQATT and CDR2 as SNEGSKA (reference sequence). V lost 0 bases to trimming and J lost 2 bases; unmatched junction nucleotides: 10. This CDR3 has 17 amino acids. The CDR3, as DNA: TGCAGTGCTAGAGATCATCGTCGAACTAGCGGGGCCTACGAGCAGTACTTC. Encoded protein: CSARDHRRTSGAYEQYF.

The gene calls are TRBV20-1 and TRBJ1-1; possible D gene TRBD1, 5 bases. The CDR3 contains 13 residues. The ends were cut back, 6 bases at V and 7 bases at J, with 18 bases in the middle. Germline assignment: CDR1 DFQATT and CDR2 SNEGSKA (reference sequence). CDR3 bases: TGCAGTGCGAATCCTCTCCCGGGGCTTGAAGCTTTCTTT. Translated: CSANPLPGLEAFF.

This clonotype has a single count. The chain combines TRBV6-5 with TRBJ2-5; 12 bases are shared with TRBD1. The CDR3 spans 16 residues. V shed 0 bases and J 7 bases; nucleotides not matched to a gene: 6. The germline CDR1 and CDR2 sequences are MNHEY and SVGAGI. For the CDR3, the DNA is TGTGCCAGCAGTTACTCGGGACAGGGGGCTAGGTGGACCCAGTACTTC. Protein sequence: CASSYSGQGARWTQYF.

This clonotype showed up just once. A much larger clone lies one base from this, so it may be a read error. This rearrangement joins TRBV5-1 to TRBJ1-2, with TRBD1 matching 7 bases. Germline V gene lookup returns CDR1 SGHRS and CDR2 YFSETQ. The V segment lost 0 bases and the J segment 7 bases; nucleotides outside the gene matches: 0. This CDR3 has 12 residues. CDR3 region: CASSLEGAGYTF. CDR3 in DNA: TGCGCCAGCAGCTTGGAGGGGGCTGGCTACACCTTC. The entire variable domain, with the rest obtained from reference TRBV5-1 and TRBJ1-2, is as follows: KAGVTQTPRYLIKTRGQQVTLSCSPISGHRSVSWYQQTPGQGLQFLFEYFSETQRNKGNFPGRFSGRQFSNSRSEMNVSTLELGDSALYLCASSLEGAGYTFGSGTRLTVV.

This clonotype was seen a handful of times. The chain has TRBV20-1 and TRBJ1-1, with D possibly TRBD1 on 5 matching bases. This CDR3 has 13 residues. The germline V and J ends were trimmed by 5 bases and 3 bases, with 13 bases remaining between them. Germline assignment: CDR1 DFQATT and CDR2 SNEGSKA (reference sequence). The CDR3 is CSADPGGYTEAFF. CDR3 DNA: TGCAGTGCTGACCCGGGGGGGTACACTGAAGCTTTCTTT.